The TCR beta chain under discussion was sequenced for a study of blood T cells in healthy people across ages. Study summary: For every two T cells, template switching captured about one barcoded beta molecule.

A few counts support this clonotype. Its antigen is unknown. Through a sample-barcoded 5' primer and a J-beta primer mix, a second PCR was run for 7 to 11 cycles. TCRdb reanalysed the 5' RACE reads using MiXCR and keeps one entry per CDR3 protein. The table has roughly 730,000 distinct CDR3 sequences, around three fifths seen once; the top ten hold 20% to 30%. Regarding the study as a whole: Investigators treated diversity estimates from one million T cells as underestimates. More naive CD4+ cells and higher diversity marked long-lived donors relative to aged donors.

The CDR3 totals 16 residues. Sequencing input: blood. This sequence was found in a man aged 35 to 55 in good health. The V gene is TRBV21-1, the J gene TRBJ2-3; the table calls TRBD2, which could not be checked here. TRBV21-1 is labeled a pseudogene. This CDR3 reads CASSKVGGDSTDTQYF. CDR3 DNA sequence: TGTGCCAGCAGCAAAGTGGGAGGAGATAGCACAGATACGCAGTATTTT.